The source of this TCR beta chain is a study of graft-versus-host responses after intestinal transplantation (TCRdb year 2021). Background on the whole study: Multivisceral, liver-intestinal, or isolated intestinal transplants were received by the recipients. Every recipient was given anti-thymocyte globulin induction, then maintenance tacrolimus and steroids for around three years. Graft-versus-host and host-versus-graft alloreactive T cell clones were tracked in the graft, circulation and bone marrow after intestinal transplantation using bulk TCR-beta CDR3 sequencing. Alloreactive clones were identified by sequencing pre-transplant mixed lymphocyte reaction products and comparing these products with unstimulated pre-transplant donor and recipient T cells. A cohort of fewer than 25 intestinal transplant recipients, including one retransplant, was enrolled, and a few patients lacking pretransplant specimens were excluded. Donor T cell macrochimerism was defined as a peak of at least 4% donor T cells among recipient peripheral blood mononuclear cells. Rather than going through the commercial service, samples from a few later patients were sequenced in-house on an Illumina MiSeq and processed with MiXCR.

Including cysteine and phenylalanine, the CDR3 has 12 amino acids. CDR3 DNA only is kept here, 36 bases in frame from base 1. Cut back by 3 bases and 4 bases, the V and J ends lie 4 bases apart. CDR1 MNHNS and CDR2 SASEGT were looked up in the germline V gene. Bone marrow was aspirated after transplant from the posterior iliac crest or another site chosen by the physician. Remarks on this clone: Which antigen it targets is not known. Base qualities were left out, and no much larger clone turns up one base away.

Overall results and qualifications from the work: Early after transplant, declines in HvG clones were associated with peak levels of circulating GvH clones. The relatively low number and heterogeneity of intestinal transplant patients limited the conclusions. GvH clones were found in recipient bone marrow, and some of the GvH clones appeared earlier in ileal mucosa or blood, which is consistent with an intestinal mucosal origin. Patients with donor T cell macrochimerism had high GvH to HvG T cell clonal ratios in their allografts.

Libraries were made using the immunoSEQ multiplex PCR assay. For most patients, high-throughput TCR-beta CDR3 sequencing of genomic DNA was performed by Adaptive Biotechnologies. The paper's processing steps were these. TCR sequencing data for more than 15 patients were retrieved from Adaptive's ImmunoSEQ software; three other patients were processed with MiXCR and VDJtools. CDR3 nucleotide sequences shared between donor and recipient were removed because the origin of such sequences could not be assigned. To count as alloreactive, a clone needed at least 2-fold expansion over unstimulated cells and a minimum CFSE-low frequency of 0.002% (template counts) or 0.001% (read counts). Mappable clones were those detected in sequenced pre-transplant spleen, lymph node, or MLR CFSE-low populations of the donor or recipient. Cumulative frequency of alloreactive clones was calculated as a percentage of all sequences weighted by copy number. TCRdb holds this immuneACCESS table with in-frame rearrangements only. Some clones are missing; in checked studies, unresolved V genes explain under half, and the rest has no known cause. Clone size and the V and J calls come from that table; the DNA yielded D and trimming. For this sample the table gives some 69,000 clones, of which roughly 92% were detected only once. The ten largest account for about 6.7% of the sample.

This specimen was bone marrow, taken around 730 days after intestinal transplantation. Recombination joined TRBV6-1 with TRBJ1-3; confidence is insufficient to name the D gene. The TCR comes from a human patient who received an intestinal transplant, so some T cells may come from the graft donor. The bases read TGTGCCAGCAGTGATCCCGGAAACACCATATATTTT. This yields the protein CASSDPGNTIYF.